The sequence of this TCR beta chain was determined in a study of shared clonotypes between healthy human individuals. About the study: With ages of 18 to 49, the donors were two women and a few men. CD4 naive cells filled three plates per donor, CD4 memory three, CD8 naive two and CD8 memory one. Overall study findings and caveats: Owing to a small donor count, the genetic and exposure-history diversity represented was limited.

The authors loaded roughly 200 ng DNA, 30,000 to 35,000 T cell genomes, into sorted-subset replicate PCRs. The method was immunoSEQ multiplex PCR; TCRdb's version includes in-frame clones alone and lacks a portion of them. The sample lists about 1.1 million clones, around 77% occurring once. In this sample, this clone turned up once. No antigen is known for it. Trimming took 4 bases from V and 3 from J; bases not matched to a gene: 7. CDR3 length: 14 residues. Germline CDR1 and CDR2: SGDLS and YYNGEE. Sequenced: memory CD4+ T cells from PBMCs. Sample subset: CD45RA-negative fraction. The V call is TRBV9, the J call TRBJ2-7, with TRBD1 matching 7 bases. This TCR was sampled from a man between 18 and 35 years old in good health. Some clones in this sample may be carry-over from other donors' samples. CDR3 sequence (DNA): TGTGCCAGCAGCTTAGAGACAGGGAACTACGAGCAGTACTTC. Protein: CASSLETGNYEQYF.